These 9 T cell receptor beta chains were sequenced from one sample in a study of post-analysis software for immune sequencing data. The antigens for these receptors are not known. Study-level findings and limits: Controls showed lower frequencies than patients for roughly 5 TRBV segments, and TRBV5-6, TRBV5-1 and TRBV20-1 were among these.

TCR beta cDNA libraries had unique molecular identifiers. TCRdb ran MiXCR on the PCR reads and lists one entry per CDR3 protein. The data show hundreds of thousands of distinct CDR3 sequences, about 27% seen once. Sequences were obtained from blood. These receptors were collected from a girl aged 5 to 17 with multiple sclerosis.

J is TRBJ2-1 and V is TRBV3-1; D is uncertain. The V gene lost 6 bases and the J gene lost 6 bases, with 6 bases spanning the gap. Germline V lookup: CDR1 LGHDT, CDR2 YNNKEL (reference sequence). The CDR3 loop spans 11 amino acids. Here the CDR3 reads CASRHGNEQFF. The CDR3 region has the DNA TGTGCCAGCAGACACGGCAATGAGCAGTTCTTC.

CDR3 sequence (DNA): TGTGCCAGCAGTTCTCCCCGGGACAGAAGCACAGATACGCAGTATTTT. Encoded protein: CASSSPRDRSTDTQYF. V usage is TRBV28 and J usage is TRBJ2-3, with 7 bases identical to TRBD1. Germline loops: CDR1 MDHEN, CDR2 SYDVKM. V lost 4 bases, J lost 0 bases, and 7 bases stayed unmatched. The CDR3 is made up of 16 amino acids. The full variable domain, in which reference TRBV28 and TRBJ2-3 provide the parts outside the CDR3, is DVKVTQSSRYLVKRTGEKVFLECVQDMDHENMFWYRQDPGLGLRLIYFSYDVKMKEKGDIPEGYSVSREKKERFSLILESASTNQTSMYLCASSSPRDRSTDTQYFGPGTRLTVL.

The chain's CDR3 is CASRLGRGMNTEAFF. In DNA form, the CDR3 reads TGCGCCAGCCGACTCGGCCGGGGAATGAACACTGAAGCTTTCTTT. The rearrangement uses TRBV5-1 and TRBJ1-1; D is uncertain. This CDR3 comprises 15 residues. Per the germline V gene, CDR1 is SGHRS and CDR2 is YFSETQ. The germline V and J ends were trimmed by 7 bases and 0 bases, with 16 bases remaining between them.

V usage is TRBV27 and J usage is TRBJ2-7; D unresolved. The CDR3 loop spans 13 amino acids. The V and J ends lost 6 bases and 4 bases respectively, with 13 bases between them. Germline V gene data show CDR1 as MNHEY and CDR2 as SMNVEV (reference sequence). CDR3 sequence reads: CASSLFGSYEQYF. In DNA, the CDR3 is TGTGCCAGCAGCCTTTTTGGGTCGTACGAGCAGTACTTC.

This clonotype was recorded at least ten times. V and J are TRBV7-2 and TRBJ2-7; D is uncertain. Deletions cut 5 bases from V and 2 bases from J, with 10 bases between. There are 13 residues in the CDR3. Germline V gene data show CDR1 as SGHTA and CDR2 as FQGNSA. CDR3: CASSLDPAYEQYF. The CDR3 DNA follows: TGTGCCAGCAGCCTGGACCCGGCCTACGAGCAGTACTTC.

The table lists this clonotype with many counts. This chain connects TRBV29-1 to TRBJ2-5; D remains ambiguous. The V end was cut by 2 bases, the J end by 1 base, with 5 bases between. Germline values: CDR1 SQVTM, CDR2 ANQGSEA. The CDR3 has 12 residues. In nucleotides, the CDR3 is TGCAGCGTTGAATGGTCCCAAGAGACCCAGTACTTC. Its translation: CSVEWSQETQYF.

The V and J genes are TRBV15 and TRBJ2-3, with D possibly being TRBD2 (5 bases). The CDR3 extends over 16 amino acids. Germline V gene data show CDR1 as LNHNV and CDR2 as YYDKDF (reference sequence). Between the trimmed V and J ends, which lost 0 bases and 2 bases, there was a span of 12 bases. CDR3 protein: CATSRDWLAVTDTQYF. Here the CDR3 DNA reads TGTGCCACCAGCAGAGATTGGCTAGCAGTCACAGATACGCAGTATTTT.

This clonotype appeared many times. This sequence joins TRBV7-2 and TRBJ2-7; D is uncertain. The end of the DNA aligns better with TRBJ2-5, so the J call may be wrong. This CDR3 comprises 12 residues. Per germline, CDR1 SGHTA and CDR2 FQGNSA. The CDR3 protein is CASSVRRETQYF. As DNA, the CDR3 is TGTGCCAGCAGCGTTCGGCGGGAGACCCAGTACTTC.

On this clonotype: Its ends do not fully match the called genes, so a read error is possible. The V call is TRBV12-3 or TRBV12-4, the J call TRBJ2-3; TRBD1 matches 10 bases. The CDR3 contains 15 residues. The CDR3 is CASSLVTGGTDAQYF. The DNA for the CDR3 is TGTGCCAGCAGTTTGGTGACAGGGGGCACAGATGCGCAGTATTTT.